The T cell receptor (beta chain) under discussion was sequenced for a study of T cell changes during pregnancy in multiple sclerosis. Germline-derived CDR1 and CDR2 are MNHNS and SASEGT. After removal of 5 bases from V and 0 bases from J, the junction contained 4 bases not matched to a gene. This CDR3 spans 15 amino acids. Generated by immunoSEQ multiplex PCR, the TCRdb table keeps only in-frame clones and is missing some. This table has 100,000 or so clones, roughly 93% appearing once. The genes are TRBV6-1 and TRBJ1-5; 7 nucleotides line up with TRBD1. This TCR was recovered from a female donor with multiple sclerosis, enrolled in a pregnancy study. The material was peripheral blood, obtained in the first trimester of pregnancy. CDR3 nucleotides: TGTGCCAGCAGTCTCGGACAGGTTAGCAATCAGCCCCAGCATTTT. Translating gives CASSLGQVSNQPQHF.